The 30 T cell receptor beta chains presented below share a single source sample, sequenced in a study of CD8 T cells in Susac syndrome. Roughly 0.45 to 1 ug RNA was reverse transcribed with random hexamers. TCRdb redid the calling of the immunoSEQ multiplex PCR reads with MiXCR, one entry per CDR3 protein. Altogether 120,000 to 150,000 distinct CDR3 sequences are present, 85% to 95% being singletons, with the ten largest covering 0.095% to 0.14%. The specimen sequenced was CD4+ T cells from PBMCs. The receptors shown here come from a human donor with multiple sclerosis.

The J gene is TRBJ1-6, the V gene TRBV6-1, with TRBD1 as a possible D gene (6 bases). The CDR3 extends over 16 amino acids. Germline-derived CDR1 and CDR2 are MNHNS and SASEGT. Trimming took 2 bases from V and 8 from J, leaving 16 bases between them. CDR3 DNA sequence: TGTGCCAGCAGTGAATCCCCCCCGGGGGCGCATTCACCCCTCCACTTT. Protein sequence: CASSESPPGAHSPLHF.

V and J are TRBV18 and TRBJ2-7, with TRBD1 as a possible D gene (6 bases). Trimming stripped 3 bases from V and 0 bases from J, with 6 bases between. CDR3 length equals 13 residues. The germline V gene encodes CDR1 KGHSH and CDR2 LQKENI. The CDR3 nucleotides are TGTGCCAGCTCACCGACAGGCTCCTACGAGCAGTACTTC. Translating it yields CASSPTGSYEQYF.

The chain combines TRBV15 with TRBJ1-5; D unresolved. V was pared by 5 bases and J by 4 bases, with 24 bases between. The germline CDR1 and CDR2 sequences are LNHNV and YYDKDF (reference sequence). CDR3 length: 18 residues. CDR3 loop: CATSPNPGNRIGNQPQHF. CDR3 in DNA: TGTGCCACCAGCCCAAACCCTGGAAACCGGATAGGGAATCAGCCCCAGCATTTT.

The chain has TRBV28 and TRBJ1-2, with D possibly being TRBD1 (6 bases). V gave up 4 bases and J gave up 7 bases, with 25 bases separating them. This CDR3 has 17 residues. Germline-derived CDR1 and CDR2 are MDHEN and SYDVKM. This CDR3 reads CASSSPSSGEGTRGYTF. The CDR3 DNA reads TGTGCCAGCAGTTCACCGAGCTCAGGGGAGGGGACGCGTGGCTACACCTTC.

The CDR3 reads CATSDLSEQFF. The CDR3, as DNA: TGTGCCACCAGTGATTTGAGTGAGCAGTTCTTC. This chain uses TRBV24-1 with TRBJ2-1; D ambiguous. The germline V and J ends were trimmed by 0 bases and 9 bases, with 2 bases remaining between them. Germline V CDR1 and CDR2: KGHDR, SFDVKD. The CDR3 is made up of 11 amino acids.

The V call is TRBV14, the J call TRBJ1-2; TRBD1 matches 7 bases. The CDR3 is 14 residues long. Germline trimming cut 4 bases from V and 4 bases from J; bases unmatched to any gene: 6. The V gene's germline CDR1 is SGHDN and CDR2 FVKESK. For the CDR3, the DNA is TGTGCCAGCAGCCTACGACAGGGCCCCTATGGCTACACCTTC. This encodes CASSLRQGPYGYTF.

This rearrangement joins TRBV9 to TRBJ2-5; no clear D gene. Trimming shortened V by 4 bases and J by 5 bases, and 12 bases separated the two germline ends. CDR3 length: 13 amino acids. Germline assignment: CDR1 SGDLS and CDR2 YYNGEE. CDR3 nucleotides: TGTGCCAGCAGCACAAACCCCGAGGAGACCCAGTACTTC. Translating gives CASSTNPEETQYF.

The J gene is TRBJ2-1, the V gene TRBV29-1; D is perhaps TRBD2 (6 bases). Trimming took 2 bases from V and 7 from J, leaving 15 bases between them. The CDR3 has 14 residues. Germline V CDR1 and CDR2: SQVTM, ANQGSEA. The CDR3 loop reads CSVELPGGANEQFF. The CDR3 DNA reads TGCAGCGTTGAATTGCCAGGCGGGGCGAATGAGCAGTTCTTC.

The rearrangement uses TRBV30 and TRBJ1-2, with D perhaps TRBD1 (6 bases). Germline V CDR1 and CDR2: GTSNPN, SVGIG (reference sequence). The CDR3 sequence is 11 residues long. Trimming stripped 2 bases from V and 9 bases from J, with 10 bases between. The CDR3 is CAWSFRDSYTF. The CDR3 DNA follows: TGTGCCTGGAGTTTCCGGGACAGCTACACCTTC.

The chain couples TRBV29-1 to TRBJ1-5; D is possibly TRBD1 (6 bases). The CDR3 spans 12 residues. V was cut by 7 bases and J by 5 bases, with 12 bases left in between. Germline V gives CDR1 SQVTM, CDR2 ANQGSEA. CDR3 nucleotide sequence: TGCAGCGCGCAGGGGCTGGATCAGCCCCAGCATTTT. This gives the protein CSAQGLDQPQHF.

This clonotype has just one count. The rearrangement links TRBV20-1 to TRBJ1-5; 8 bases line up with TRBD1. Germline V lookup: CDR1 DFQATT, CDR2 SNEGSKA (reference sequence). Trimming at V came to 0 bases and at J to 7 bases, leaving 14 bases not matched to a gene. This CDR3 is 17 amino acids long. CDR3 region: CSARDLARGLSGQPQHF. The CDR3, as DNA: TGCAGTGCTAGAGATCTCGCCAGGGGGCTCTCAGGGCAGCCCCAGCATTTT.

The rearrangement joins TRBV29-1 to TRBJ1-1; perhaps TRBD1 as D (5 bases). The CDR3 runs 12 residues. Germline lookup yields CDR1 SQVTM and CDR2 ANQGSEA. The germline V and J ends were trimmed by 7 bases and 1 base, with 10 bases remaining between them. The chain's CDR3 is CSGGGGNTEAFF. The DNA of the CDR3 is TGCAGCGGTGGGGGAGGGAACACTGAAGCTTTCTTT.

The chain has TRBV20-1 and TRBJ2-1; D is unclear. The germline CDR1 and CDR2 sequences are DFQATT and SNEGSKA (reference sequence). The CDR3 is 14 residues long. The V end lost 0 bases, the J end lost 10 bases, and 16 bases lay between the germline ends. CDR3 region: CSARDPPQRREQFF. The CDR3, as DNA: TGCAGTGCTAGAGATCCGCCCCAGCGACGCGAGCAGTTCTTC.

This clonotype was seen a handful of times. The V and J genes are TRBV18 and TRBJ1-1; D is unresolved. Looked up from germline, CDR1 is KGHSH and CDR2 is LQKENI. The V end lost 3 bases, the J end lost 2 bases, and 7 bases lay between the germline ends. This CDR3 has 13 amino acids. The CDR3 nucleotides read TGTGCCAGCTCACCGGATCAAAACACTGAAGCTTTCTTT. Translated, it gives CASSPDQNTEAFF.

The chain recombines TRBV25-1 with TRBJ2-5; the D gene is possibly TRBD1 (6 bases). Trimming removed 4 bases at V and 4 bases at J, with 13 bases between. CDR3 length equals 14 residues. In germline, CDR1 is MGHDK, CDR2 SYGVNS. The CDR3 region has the DNA TGTGCCAGCAGTGGACGACAGGTTGGAGAGACCCAGTACTTC. Translating it yields CASSGRQVGETQYF.

The genes are TRBV27 and TRBJ2-7; TRBD2 matches at 10 bases. After removal of 6 bases from V and 2 bases from J, the junction contained 4 bases not matched to a gene. The CDR3 contains 14 residues. The germline V gene encodes CDR1 MNHEY and CDR2 SMNVEV (reference sequence). The DNA of the CDR3 is TGTGCCAGCAGCACTAGCGGGACTACCTACGAGCAGTACTTC. It translates to CASSTSGTTYEQYF.

The chain employs TRBV29-1 and TRBJ1-1; D unresolved. The CDR3 spans 11 residues. Looked up from germline, CDR1 is SQVTM and CDR2 is ANQGSEA. Deletions cut 6 bases from V and 4 bases from J, with 9 bases between. CDR3: CSVADTTEAFF. CDR3 sequence (DNA): TGCAGCGTGGCCGACACCACTGAAGCTTTCTTT.

This rearrangement joins TRBV6-2 or TRBV6-3 to TRBJ2-3; 11 bases fit TRBD1. The CDR3 is made up of 16 amino acids. The V gene's germline CDR1 is MNHEY and CDR2 SVGEGT. V was clipped by 1 base and J by 0 bases; unmatched bases: 0. This CDR3 reads CASSYWDRGSTDTQYF. The CDR3 nucleotides read TGTGCCAGCAGTTACTGGGACAGGGGGAGCACAGATACGCAGTATTTT.

The rearrangement joins TRBV25-1 to TRBJ2-1, with D perhaps matching TRBD2 (5 bases). This CDR3 region has 14 residues. Between the trimmed V and J ends, which lost 2 bases and 4 bases, there was a span of 9 bases. Germline V gene sequence: CDR1 MGHDK, CDR2 SYGVNS. CDR3 protein: CASSERRGYNEQFF. Here the CDR3 DNA reads TGTGCCAGCAGTGAAAGGAGAGGGTACAATGAGCAGTTCTTC.

The chain has TRBV3-1 and TRBJ2-2; no firm D call. The CDR3 extends over 14 amino acids. V lost 7 bases to trimming and J lost 2 bases, with 11 bases between them. Germline-derived CDR1 and CDR2 are LGHDT and YNNKEL (reference sequence). CDR3 amino acids: CASMHPGNTGELFF. In nucleotides, the CDR3 is TGTGCCAGCATGCACCCCGGTAACACCGGGGAGCTGTTTTTT.

The chain joins TRBV2 to TRBJ2-2, with D perhaps TRBD1 (7 bases). Trimming took 5 bases from V and 1 from J, leaving 14 bases between them. CDR1 is SNHLY, CDR2 FYNNEI, per germline. This CDR3 region has 16 residues. CDR3 coding DNA: TGTGCCAGCAGTCAGGAGGGACAGAAGAACACCGGGGAGCTGTTTTTT. Protein sequence: CASSQEGQKNTGELFF.

The J gene is TRBJ2-7, the V gene TRBV4-3; 9 positions match TRBD1. Germline lookup yields CDR1 LGHNA and CDR2 YSLEER. The CDR3 totals 14 residues. The junction had 4 bases not matched to a gene; V was cut back by 6 bases and J by 1 base. CDR3 DNA: TGCGCCAGCAGACGGGACAGGGATTCCTACGAGCAGTACTTC. It yields the protein CASRRDRDSYEQYF.

As DNA, the CDR3 is TGTGCCAGCAGTTTGACAGGGGGCAAAAACATTCAGTACTTC. It translates to CASSLTGGKNIQYF. The chain employs TRBV6-5 and TRBJ2-4, with 9 bases aligning to TRBD1. This CDR3 spans 14 amino acids. Germline-derived CDR1 and CDR2 are MNHEY and SVGAGI. J gave up 3 bases and V 4 bases, and 1 base lay outside the gene matches.

This chain links TRBV5-1 with TRBJ2-3; D is unresolved. Between the trimmed V and J ends, which lost 0 bases and 3 bases, there was a span of 8 bases. The CDR3 has 14 residues. Germline values: CDR1 SGHRS, CDR2 YFSETQ. CDR3 in amino acids: CASSLGGATDTQYF. In nucleotides, the CDR3 is TGCGCCAGCAGCTTGGGAGGTGCGACAGATACGCAGTATTTT.

This clonotype was picked up a small number of times. V usage is TRBV28 and J usage is TRBJ2-1; 9 bases line up with TRBD2. The CDR3 covers 15 residues. Germline CDR1 and CDR2: MDHEN and SYDVKM. Trimming removed 2 bases from V and 6 bases from J; junction bases left unmatched: 5. The CDR3 here is CASSLAGGLGNEQFF. In nucleotides, the CDR3 is TGTGCCAGCAGTTTAGCGGGGGGGCTTGGCAATGAGCAGTTCTTC. The full variable domain, its missing parts supplied by reference TRBV28 and TRBJ2-1, is DVKVTQSSRYLVKRTGEKVFLECVQDMDHENMFWYRQDPGLGLRLIYFSYDVKMKEKGDIPEGYSVSREKKERFSLILESASTNQTSMYLCASSLAGGLGNEQFFGPGTRLTVL.

The genes are TRBV29-1 and TRBJ2-1; D is ambiguous. The CDR3 extends over 12 amino acids. Germline loops: CDR1 SQVTM, CDR2 ANQGSEA. The V and J ends lost 3 bases and 0 bases respectively, with 3 bases between them. CDR3: CSVDSSYNEQFF. DNA for the CDR3: TGCAGCGTTGACAGCTCCTACAATGAGCAGTTCTTC.

This rearrangement joins TRBV27 to TRBJ1-5; no clear D gene. The CDR3 covers 18 residues. Germline CDR1 is MNHEY and CDR2 is SMNVEV (reference sequence). This CDR3 reads CASRLRADPLYSNQPQHF. The CDR3 nucleotides read TGTGCTAGCCGCCTAAGGGCCGACCCACTATATAGCAATCAGCCCCAGCATTTT.

The gene calls are TRBV29-1 and TRBJ2-5; D call uncertain. Germline assignment: CDR1 SQVTM and CDR2 ANQGSEA. Trimming stripped 7 bases from V and 2 bases from J, with 20 bases between. The CDR3 runs to 15 residues. Here the CDR3 reads CSGARLQAQQETQYF. CDR3 coding DNA: TGCAGCGGCGCCCGACTCCAAGCGCAACAAGAGACCCAGTACTTC.

Concerning this clonotype itself: At one end, the junction sequence differs from germline, possibly due to a read error. The J gene is TRBJ1-1, the V gene TRBV12-3 or TRBV12-4, with a tentative D call TRBD1 (5 bases). The CDR3 loop spans 14 amino acids. The CDR3 DNA follows: TGTGCCAGCAGATTAGGGGAACTGAACACTGAAGCTTTCTTT. Its protein product is CASRLGELNTEAFF.

V is TRBV6-6 and J is TRBJ2-7; tentatively, D is TRBD1 (6 bases). V lost 3 bases to trimming and J lost 7 bases, with 16 bases between them. Germline values: CDR1 MNHNY, CDR2 SVGAGI (reference sequence). The length of the CDR3 is 14 residues. The CDR3 loop is CASSYPGQAREQYF. In DNA form, the CDR3 reads TGTGCCAGCAGTTATCCGGGACAAGCCCGGGAGCAGTACTTC.